This T cell receptor beta chain was sequenced during a study of blood T cell repertoires in COVID-19. In the study overall: Spain, Italy and the United States supplied samples that represented acute and convalescent COVID-19. PBMCs, B-cell-depleted T cells, or T cells provided the cDNA or gDNA that made up the material.

Germline loops: CDR1 LNHDA, CDR2 SQIVND (reference sequence). The ends were cut back, 5 bases at V and 7 bases at J, with 18 bases in the middle. CDR3 length equals 15 residues. Original processing methods: Amplification from reference gene primers served as the basis for estimated nucleated cell counts. Assay: immunoSEQ multiplex PCR; the TCRdb copy retains only in-frame clones and omits some. D and trimming were read from the DNA, whereas the V and J calls and clone size are those reported in that table. The data hold 65,000 to 70,000 clones, with around 93% observed a single time. The sample comprised peripheral blood. This receptor was obtained from an older man with active COVID-19. The genes are TRBV19 and TRBJ2-1; D unresolved. CDR3 coding DNA: TGTGCCAGTAGTCAGACTCATACTCCACAAAATGAGCAGTTCTTC. Encoded protein: CASSQTHTPQNEQFF.